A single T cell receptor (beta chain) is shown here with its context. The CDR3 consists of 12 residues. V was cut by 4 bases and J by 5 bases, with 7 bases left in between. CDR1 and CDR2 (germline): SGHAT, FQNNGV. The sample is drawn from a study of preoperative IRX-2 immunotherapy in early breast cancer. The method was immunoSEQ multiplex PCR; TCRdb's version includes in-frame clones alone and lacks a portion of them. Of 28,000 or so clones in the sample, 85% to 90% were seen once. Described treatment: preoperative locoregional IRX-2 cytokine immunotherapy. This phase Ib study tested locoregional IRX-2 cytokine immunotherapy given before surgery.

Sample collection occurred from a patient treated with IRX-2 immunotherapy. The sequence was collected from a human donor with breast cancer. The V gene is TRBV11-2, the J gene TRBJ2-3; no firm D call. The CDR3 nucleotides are TGTGCCAGCAGCTCCCATCAAGATACGCAGTATTTT. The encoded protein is CASSSHQDTQYF.